The rows below give T cell receptor beta chains drawn from one sample of a study of somatic mutations in cytotoxic T cells in rheumatoid arthritis. Here immunoSEQ multiplex PCR was the method, and the copy in TCRdb shows in-frame clones only, minus some. The sample contains approximately 5,500 clones, around 73% of which appear only once. The sequencing input was CD8+ T cells sorted from blood. These receptors were taken from an adult with rheumatoid arthritis. Each CDR3 is given with its conserved first and last residue. A D gene is named only where the DNA matches it firmly. Clone size appears in some rows only: once, few, many, or a class for an expanded clone.

v_gene	j_gene	d_gene	abundance	CDR3nt	CDR3aa
TRBV28	TRBJ2-1	-	-	TGTGCCAGCGGGTGGGGGGACTACAATGAGCAGTTCTTC	CASGWGDYNEQFF
TRBV19	TRBJ1-1	TRBD1	-	TGTGCCAGCCGGGACAGGGGGCATGGCACTGAAGCTTTCTTT	CASRDRGHGTEAFF
TRBV7-2	TRBJ1-6	-	-	TGTGCCAGCAGCTTAGGCAGCCTTAGCTCCTATAATTCACCCCTCCACTTT	CASSLGSLSSYNSPLHF
TRBV21-1	TRBJ2-3	-	-	TGTGCCAGCAGCAAAGCACCTTTCTCGTTCGGCACAGATACGCAGTATTTT	CASSKAPFSFGTDTQYF
TRBV2	TRBJ2-4	-	-	TGTGCCAGCAGTGATCCGGGGCGGGGACCGTTCCCCTACATTCAGTACTTC	CASSDPGRGPFPYIQYF
TRBV6-1	TRBJ1-1	-	-	TGTGCCAGCAGTGAGGGGTACACTGAAGCTTTCTTT	CASSEGYTEAFF
TRBV27	TRBJ2-2	-	-	TGTGCCAGCAGTCTAAGCTTACAGGGTTTCGGGGAGCTGTTTTTT	CASSLSLQGFGELFF
TRBV30	TRBJ1-2	-	-	TGTGCCTGGAGTGTACCGCGGGGTAGGGGCTATGGCTACACCTTC	CAWSVPRGRGYGYTF
TRBV13	TRBJ2-2	-	-	TGTGCCAGCAGCCCTCGACAGGTCCTAAACACCGGGGAGCTGTTTTTT	CASSPRQVLNTGELFF
TRBV19	TRBJ2-2	-	-	TGTGCCAGTAGTTTCTCGGACAACACCGGGGAGCTGTTTTTT	CASSFSDNTGELFF
TRBV19	TRBJ1-1	TRBD1	few	TGTGCCAGTAGTGTAGGACAGGGCGGCACTGAAGCTTTCTTT	CASSVGQGGTEAFF
TRBV7-3	TRBJ1-2	-	-	TGTGCCAGCAGCTTAAACCCAACATATGGCTACACCTTC	CASSLNPTYGYTF
TRBV29-1	TRBJ1-1	-	few	TGCAGCGTTGATTCCGGGGGCTACACTGAAGCTTTCTTT	CSVDSGGYTEAFF
TRBV5-1	TRBJ1-2	-	few	TGCGCCAGCAGCTTCCATCCTAACTATGGCTACACCTTC	CASSFHPNYGYTF
TRBV5-5	TRBJ1-1	-	once	TGTGCCAGCAGCCCCCTAGGGGGGCTCGGGACTGAAGCTTTCTTT	CASSPLGGLGTEAFF
TRBV11-2	TRBJ2-7	-	-	TGTGCCAGCAGCCCCGGACAGTTAACCTACGAGCAGTACTTC	CASSPGQLTYEQYF
TRBV29-1	TRBJ1-2	-	-	TGCAGCGTTTCCCCCGTGGGGGACGATGGCTACACCTTC	CSVSPVGDDGYTF
TRBV4-2	TRBJ2-5	TRBD1	-	TGTGCCAGCAGTCTTCCAGGGGGTTATCAGTCAGGGACCCAGTACTTC	CASSLPGGYQSGTQYF
TRBV19	TRBJ2-4	-	-	TGTGCCAGTCACGCTAGACAGAACGAAAACATTCAGTACTTC	CASHARQNENIQYF
TRBV29-1	TRBJ1-2	TRBD1	once	TGCAGCGTTTTCGGAGGTCCGACAGGGGGCGAAGGCTACACCTTC	CSVFGGPTGGEGYTF
TRBV11-2	TRBJ2-3	TRBD2	-	TGTGCCAGCAGCCTGATAGCGGGGGGGCGTTTAGGAGATACGCAGTATTTT	CASSLIAGGRLGDTQYF
TRBV7-2	TRBJ1-2	-	few	TGTGCCAGCAGCTTAGGACAGGTCCTTGGCTACACCTTC	CASSLGQVLGYTF